The 32 T cell receptor beta chains below were found in one sample sequenced in a study of T cell repertoires in cytomegalovirus infection. TCRdb independently ran MiXCR on the reads; one entry per CDR3 protein. The profile shows fewer than 250,000 distinct CDR3 sequences, 9% to 15% of them singletons. The source material was PBMCs. The receptor source for this set is a human donor in good health (CMV status not recorded). Some clones in this sample may be carry-over from other donors' samples.

The rearrangement links TRBV19 to TRBJ1-1; D uncertain. The V end was cut by 8 bases, the J end by 1 base, with 17 bases between. The length of the CDR3 is 15 residues. Germline lookup yields CDR1 LNHDA and CDR2 SQIVND (reference sequence). DNA of the CDR3: TGTGCCAGTGCCACCCGCGCAATTACGAACACTGAAGCTTTCTTT. It yields the protein CASATRAITNTEAFF.

In its sample, this clonotype was seen many times. The V call is TRBV7-2, the J call TRBJ2-5; TRBD2 agrees at 9 bases. The V and J ends lost 5 bases and 3 bases, in that order; junction bases with no gene match: 10. The CDR3 totals 16 residues. Germline V gives CDR1 SGHTA, CDR2 FQGNSA. As DNA, the CDR3 is TGTGCCAGCAGCCCTGATGGGACTAGCAGAAAAGAGACCCAGTACTTC. Translation: CASSPDGTSRKETQYF.

There are many counts of this clonotype. This rearrangement joins TRBV7-2 to TRBJ1-6; 7 bases fit TRBD1. The CDR3 contains 15 residues. The V gene end was trimmed by 7 bases and the J gene end by 5 bases; junction bases not matched to a gene: 8. CDR1 and CDR2 from the germline V gene are SGHTA and FQGNSA. This CDR3 reads CASNQGEVNNSPLHF. In DNA form, the CDR3 reads TGTGCCAGCAACCAGGGGGAGGTTAATAATTCACCCCTCCACTTT. Filled out from reference TRBV7-2 and TRBJ1-6, the complete variable domain reads GAGVSQSPSNKVTEKGKDVELRCDPISGHTALYWYRQSLGQGLEFLIYFQGNSAPDKSGLPSDRFSAERTGGSVSTLTIQRTQQEDSAVYLCASNQGEVNNSPLHFGNGTRLTVT.

The sample holds many counts of this clonotype. J is TRBJ1-3 and V is TRBV7-2; D is undetermined. The CDR3 sequence is 15 residues long. The V gene's germline CDR1 is SGHTA and CDR2 FQGNSA. Trimming stripped 5 bases from V and 0 bases from J, with 11 bases between. CDR3 in DNA: TGTGCCAGCAGCCAAGGACTGATCTCTGGAAACACCATATATTTT. Translated, it gives CASSQGLISGNTIYF.

A few counts support this clonotype. The chain joins TRBV20-1 to TRBJ2-1; tentative D call: TRBD2 (6 bases). This CDR3 is 12 amino acids long. Germline CDR1 and CDR2: DFQATT and SNEGSKA (reference sequence). V lost 3 bases, J lost 10 bases, and 13 bases lay in between. The CDR3: CSASISGVEQFF. CDR3 DNA sequence: TGCAGTGCTAGTATCTCGGGAGTGGAGCAGTTCTTC.

V is TRBV5-6 and J is TRBJ1-5; TRBD1 might be the D (5 bases). This CDR3 has 12 residues. The V and J ends lost 4 bases and 10 bases respectively, with 12 bases between them. The V gene's germline CDR1 is SGHDT and CDR2 YYEEEE. As DNA, the CDR3 is TGTGCCAGCAGCATCCGGGACGGTCCCCAGCATTTT. This translates into CASSIRDGPQHF.

This clonotype was recorded a few times. The chain uses TRBV6-6 and TRBJ2-6, with a tentative D call TRBD2 (5 bases). The germline V and J ends were trimmed by 5 bases and 0 bases, with 11 bases remaining between them. Per germline, CDR1 MNHNY and CDR2 SVGAGI (reference sequence). CDR3 length equals 16 residues. The CDR3 loop is CASSNPGISGANVLTF. The CDR3 bases are TGTGCCAGCAGTAACCCGGGGATCTCTGGGGCCAACGTCCTGACTTTC.

This clonotype was seen once. The V gene is TRBV7-8, the J gene TRBJ1-1; TRBD1 agrees at 7 bases. There are 14 residues in the CDR3. J was trimmed by 4 bases and V by 3 bases; bases with no gene match: 5. Per germline, CDR1 SGHVS and CDR2 FQNEAQ. CDR3 sequence reads: CASSFPGGTTEAFF. DNA of the CDR3: TGTGCCAGCAGCTTTCCAGGGGGAACCACTGAAGCTTTCTTT.

This clonotype was seen many times. V is TRBV7-2 and J is TRBJ1-1; D gene ambiguous. This CDR3 is 17 amino acids long. The V and J ends lost 1 base and 7 bases respectively, with 22 bases between them. The germline CDR1 and CDR2 sequences are SGHTA and FQGNSA. CDR3 sequence reads: CASSLGPFFPIKGEAFF. The CDR3 coding sequence is TGTGCCAGCAGCTTAGGTCCCTTCTTCCCCATAAAGGGTGAAGCTTTCTTT.

This clonotype was recorded at least ten times. The rearrangement joins TRBV7-9 to TRBJ1-1; D unclear. Germline lookup yields CDR1 SEHNR and CDR2 FQNEAQ (reference sequence). V was trimmed by 5 bases and J by 3 bases, leaving 16 bases between them. CDR3 size: 15 residues. The CDR3 is CASSPLGSRDTEAFF. CDR3 nucleotides: TGTGCCAGCAGCCCTCTCGGTTCGAGGGACACTGAAGCTTTCTTT.

This clonotype came up many times. The chain has TRBV7-2 and TRBJ2-2, with D possibly being TRBD1 or TRBD2 (6 bases each). The germline V gene encodes CDR1 SGHTA and CDR2 FQGNSA. The CDR3 loop spans 16 amino acids. The V end lost 0 bases, the J end lost 1 base, and 9 bases lay between the germline ends. CDR3 DNA sequence: TGTGCCAGCAGCTTAGCGGGGGGACAGAACACCGGGGAGCTGTTTTTT. Its translation: CASSLAGGQNTGELFF.

This clonotype was detected ten times or more. The chain has TRBV9 and TRBJ2-6; D perhaps matches TRBD2 (7 bases). The CDR3 extends over 18 amino acids. Germline assignment: CDR1 SGDLS and CDR2 YYNGEE. V lost 0 bases and J lost 0, with 13 bases in between. CDR3 residues: CASSVVAGASSGANVLTF. The CDR3 DNA follows: TGTGCCAGCAGCGTAGTGGCGGGGGCAAGCTCTGGGGCCAACGTCCTGACTTTC.

With regard to this clonotype: A single base separates this from a much larger clone, so it may be a read error. The gene calls are TRBV2 and TRBJ2-2; 7 bases align to TRBD2. V was pared by 10 bases and J by 3 bases, with 17 bases of the junction left unmatched. This CDR3 is 17 amino acids long. Germline-derived CDR1 and CDR2 are SNHLY and FYNNEI. CDR3 bases: TGTGCCAACAACGTGGGAGTGAGCGGGATCCACACCGGGGAGCTGTTTTTT. It yields the protein CANNVGVSGIHTGELFF.

The rearrangement joins TRBV2 to TRBJ2-5, with TRBD2 matching over 10 bases. This CDR3 spans 16 amino acids. Trimming cost V 4 bases and J 4 bases; bases outside gene matches: 9. Germline V gives CDR1 SNHLY, CDR2 FYNNEI. The CDR3 reads CASSGYLAGVPETQYF. In DNA, the CDR3 is TGTGCCAGCAGTGGGTATCTAGCGGGAGTCCCAGAGACCCAGTACTTC.

This clonotype was detected ten times or more. The chain combines TRBV7-2 with TRBJ2-5; D not certain. Germline-derived CDR1 and CDR2 are SGHTA and FQGNSA. CDR3 length equals 12 residues. V lost 7 bases to trimming and J lost 4 bases, with 10 bases between them. In nucleotides, the CDR3 is TGTGCCAGCAATGGGCCGGCAGAGACCCAGTACTTC. This sequence encodes CASNGPAETQYF.

The rearrangement links TRBV4-2 to TRBJ2-7; D gene uncertain. The CDR3 spans 14 residues. V lost 4 bases to trimming and J lost 2 bases, with 12 bases between them. CDR1 is LGHNA, CDR2 YNFKEQ, per germline. The CDR3, as DNA: TGTGCCAGCAGCCCGGGCGAAACGGCCTACGAGCAGTACTTC. This gives the protein CASSPGETAYEQYF.

The rearrangement links TRBV28 to TRBJ1-6, with D unclear. With 3 bases removed from V and 17 bases from J, the gap between germline ends came to 14 bases. CDR1 MDHEN and CDR2 SYDVKM come from the germline V gene. The CDR3 covers 12 residues. The CDR3 spells CASSLNRSGFHF. Here the CDR3 DNA reads TGTGCCAGCAGTTTGAATAGGTCGGGGTTCCACTTT.

This clonotype was seen only a few times. The chain employs TRBV6-5 and TRBJ2-7, with TRBD1 matching 7 bases. This CDR3 comprises 17 residues. The V gene's germline CDR1 is MNHEY and CDR2 SVGAGI. The J segment lost 1 base and the V segment lost 6 bases, leaving 15 bases of the junction unmatched. The CDR3 DNA follows: TGTGCCAGCAGACCTCTAGGACAGGCCTATAGATCCTACGAGCAGTACTTC. Protein: CASRPLGQAYRSYEQYF.

This clonotype was seen repeatedly, ten times or more. The chain recombines TRBV7-2 with TRBJ1-2; a weak D match, TRBD1 (6 bases). This CDR3 spans 16 amino acids. Trimming removed 1 base at V and 4 bases at J, with 16 bases between. Germline V gene lookup returns CDR1 SGHTA and CDR2 FQGNSA. The CDR3 DNA sequence: TGTGCCAGCAGCTTAGGGGGGGGGGGCTTCAGCTATGGCTACACCTTC. This codes for CASSLGGGGFSYGYTF.

The chain uses TRBV6-1 and TRBJ1-2, with 7 bases identical to TRBD1. Germline lookup yields CDR1 MNHNS and CDR2 SASEGT. The V and J ends lost 6 bases and 9 bases, in that order; junction bases with no gene match: 7. The CDR3 has 12 amino acids. The CDR3 DNA sequence: TGTGCCAGCAGACCGGGACAGAAACGCTACACCTTC. This encodes CASRPGQKRYTF.

Ten or more counts support this clonotype. V usage is TRBV7-2 and J usage is TRBJ2-7; 11 bases line up with TRBD1. Per the germline V gene, CDR1 is SGHTA and CDR2 is FQGNSA. The V segment lost 5 bases and the J segment 4 bases; nucleotides outside the gene matches: 7. The CDR3 loop spans 15 amino acids. For the CDR3, the DNA is TGTGCCAGCAGCCCTGGACAGGGGGCTTGGTACGAGCAGTACTTC. This gives the protein CASSPGQGAWYEQYF.

Ten or more counts support this clonotype. Its ends do not fully match the called genes, so a read error is possible. The rearrangement uses TRBV12-3 or TRBV12-4 and TRBJ2-1; 8 nucleotides align to TRBD2. This CDR3 is built from 12 residues. CDR3 DNA: TGTGCCAGCAGTCTACCGGGACTAGTTCCCATCTTC. Encoded protein: CASSLPGLVPIF.

The chain is built from TRBV2 and TRBJ2-7, with D possibly matching TRBD1 (6 bases). V dropped 3 bases and J dropped 0 bases, with 9 bases sitting between them. Germline values: CDR1 SNHLY, CDR2 FYNNEI. The CDR3 length is 14 residues. CDR3 sequence reads: CASSDRGSSYEQYF. CDR3 DNA sequence: TGTGCCAGCAGTGACAGGGGTAGCTCCTACGAGCAGTACTTC.

This chain links TRBV11-1 with TRBJ2-7, with unresolved D. This CDR3 has 13 residues. V was cut by 0 bases and J by 2 bases, with 5 bases left in between. Germline lookup yields CDR1 SGHAT and CDR2 FQDESV (reference sequence). CDR3 in DNA: TGTGCCAGCAGCTTAGCGGAACCCTACGAGCAGTACTTC. Translated, it gives CASSLAEPYEQYF. Supplemented by reference TRBV11-1 and TRBJ2-7, the full variable domain reads EAEVAQSPRYKITEKSQAVAFWCDPISGHATLYWYRQILGQGPELLVQFQDESVVDDSQLPKDRFSAERLKGVDSTLKIQPAELGDSAMYLCASSLAEPYEQYFGPGTRLTVT.

A few counts support this clonotype. The chain uses TRBV7-3 and TRBJ2-5; D remains unclear. The germline V gene has CDR1 SGHTA and CDR2 FQGTGA. The V and J ends lost 5 bases and 2 bases respectively, with 12 bases between them. The CDR3 contains 14 residues. The CDR3 loop reads CASSPRPGQETQYF. The CDR3 DNA reads TGTGCCAGCAGCCCCCGCCCAGGACAAGAGACCCAGTACTTC.

This clonotype occurred many times. The V gene is TRBV7-2, the J gene TRBJ1-4; D is possibly TRBD1 (6 bases). Germline CDR1 reads SGHTA; CDR2 reads FQGNSA. V lost 1 base to trimming and J lost 8 bases, with 14 bases between them. This CDR3 has 15 amino acids. The CDR3, as DNA: TGTGCCAGCAGCTTAGGGGGGGACATTACGGAAAAACTGTTTTTT. Its protein product is CASSLGGDITEKLFF.

There are many counts of this clonotype. The chain employs TRBV6-1 and TRBJ2-3; 7 bases are a match to TRBD1. Germline V gene sequence: CDR1 MNHNS, CDR2 SASEGT. The CDR3 sequence is 16 residues long. The trim removed 5 bases at V and 4 bases at J, leaving 12 bases unmatched. CDR3 amino acids: CASSSSRGGRADTQYF. The CDR3 DNA is TGTGCCAGCAGTAGCTCACGAGGGGGCAGAGCAGATACGCAGTATTTT.

This clonotype appeared a few times. This sequence joins TRBV7-8 and TRBJ1-5; D call uncertain. Germline loops: CDR1 SGHVS, CDR2 FQNEAQ. V lost 3 bases and J lost 1, with 10 bases in between. This CDR3 contains 15 residues. The CDR3 bases are TGTGCCAGCAGCTTTCAGGCTTCGAGCAATCAGCCCCAGCATTTT. As protein: CASSFQASSNQPQHF.

The rearrangement links TRBV11-2 to TRBJ2-3, with D uncertain. Trimming cost V 1 base and J 4 bases, with 6 bases left between them. Germline values: CDR1 SGHAT, CDR2 FQNNGV. The CDR3 is made up of 13 amino acids. The CDR3 DNA sequence: TGTGCCAGCAGCTTAGCAGAGGCAGATACGCAGTATTTT. Residues: CASSLAEADTQYF.

The sample holds many counts of this clonotype. J is TRBJ1-2 and V is TRBV5-6; D gene ambiguous. This CDR3 is built from 14 residues. Trimming shortened V by 5 bases and J by 0 bases, and 11 bases separated the two germline ends. CDR1 and CDR2 from the germline V gene are SGHDT and YYEEEE. The DNA of the CDR3 is TGTGCCAGCAGGGGGATGGCAGCTAACTATGGCTACACCTTC. Amino acid sequence: CASRGMAANYGYTF.

This chain joins TRBV3-1 and TRBJ1-4; D is undetermined. Looked up from germline, CDR1 is LGHDT and CDR2 is YNNKEL (reference sequence). The CDR3 runs 13 residues. Trimming pared 4 bases from V and 9 bases from J, leaving 12 bases between. CDR3 coding DNA: TGTGCCAGCAGCCTCTATGGGGTCCAAAAACTGTTTTTT. It specifies CASSLYGVQKLFF.

The chain has TRBV29-1 and TRBJ1-1; no clear D. CDR1 and CDR2 (germline): SQVTM, ANQGSEA. The V end lost 4 bases, the J end lost 3 bases, and 12 bases lay between the germline ends. CDR3 length: 13 residues. DNA for the CDR3: TGCAGCGTTGGACTCCCGGGTTACACTGAAGCTTTCTTT. This encodes CSVGLPGYTEAFF.